This T cell receptor (beta chain) was found in a study of blood T cell dynamics during melanoma immunotherapy. Regarding time point: week 3, after first cycle of checkpoint inhibitor. Blood was drawn before treatment and at week 3 after checkpoint blockade. Each bulk PBMC sample had roughly 0.35 ug DNA loaded. Here immunoSEQ multiplex PCR was the method, and the copy in TCRdb shows in-frame clones only, minus some. This table has roughly 10,000 clones, approximately 89% appearing once. About this clone: Its antigen is not known.

Between the trimmed V and J ends, which lost 6 bases and 4 bases, there was a span of 9 bases. From germline, CDR1 is LNHDA and CDR2 SQIVND (reference sequence). This CDR3 region has 13 residues. The study, taken as a whole, reports: At W3, later disease-control patients showed bifurcated PBMC repertoire changes, unlike progressors. The study could not tell melanoma-specific clones from general immune activation.

The sequences come from blood, collected from a patient treated with checkpoint blockade. The clonotype comes from a human donor with melanoma. The chain employs TRBV19 and TRBJ2-2, with D possibly called TRBD1 or TRBD2 (5 bases each). CDR3 protein: CASRGVGTGELFF. In DNA, the CDR3 is TGTGCCAGTAGGGGGGTTGGCACCGGGGAGCTGTTTTTT.